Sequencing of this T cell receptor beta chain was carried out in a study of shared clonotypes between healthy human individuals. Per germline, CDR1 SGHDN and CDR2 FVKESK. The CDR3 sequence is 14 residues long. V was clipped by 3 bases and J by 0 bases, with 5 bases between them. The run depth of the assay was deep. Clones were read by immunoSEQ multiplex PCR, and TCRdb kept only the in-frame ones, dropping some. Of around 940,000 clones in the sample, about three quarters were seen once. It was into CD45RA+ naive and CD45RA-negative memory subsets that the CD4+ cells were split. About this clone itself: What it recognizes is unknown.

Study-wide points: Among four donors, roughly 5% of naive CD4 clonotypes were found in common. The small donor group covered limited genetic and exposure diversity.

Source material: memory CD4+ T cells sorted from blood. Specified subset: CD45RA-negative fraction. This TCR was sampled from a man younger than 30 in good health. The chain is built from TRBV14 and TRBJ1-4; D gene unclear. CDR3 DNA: TGTGCCAGCAGCCAGGTTGCAACTAATGAAAAACTGTTTTTT. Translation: CASSQVATNEKLFF.